Reported below is one T cell receptor beta chain. Sequencing was performed with immunoSEQ multiplex PCR; in TCRdb, only in-frame clones are kept and a portion is missing. The sample yields about 180,000 clones, 91% seen once. The source of the sample is a study of control samples from healthy donors and cancer patients. This receptor was obtained from a woman between 40 and 50 years old in good health. The sequenced material came from blood.

CDR3 DNA: TGCGCCAGCAGCCAAGAAGGCCTGGGAGGAAACACCATATATTTT. Its translation is CASSQEGLGGNTIYF. The chain uses TRBV4-1 and TRBJ1-3; D is undetermined. The CDR3 is made up of 15 amino acids. The germline gives CDR1 MGHRA, CDR2 YSYEKL. Deletions cut 0 bases from V and 4 bases from J, with 10 bases between.